The 24 T cell receptor beta chains below were found in one sample sequenced in a study of neurological immune-mediated disorders. TCRdb itself ran the 5' RACE reads through MiXCR, one entry per CDR3 protein. The sample yields approximately 86,000 distinct CDR3 sequences, 2.5% to 3% seen once. The sample taken for sequencing was PBMCs. These receptor sequences come from a woman aged 30 to 39 with multiple sclerosis.

J is TRBJ1-3 and V is TRBV5-1; no firm D call. This CDR3 comprises 14 residues. Germline CDR1 SGHRS, CDR2 YFSETQ. The V end lost 4 bases, the J end lost 12 bases, and 20 bases lay between the germline ends. The DNA of the CDR3 is TGCGCCAGCAGCAGATTAGGAAATGGAAAAAACATATATTTT. Its protein product is CASSRLGNGKNIYF.

This clonotype has ten or more counts. This CDR3 reads CASSPIGGLAAYNEQFF. The CDR3 coding sequence is TGTGCCAGCAGCCCAATAGGGGGACTAGCGGCTTACAATGAGCAGTTCTTC. The chain couples TRBV5-6 to TRBJ2-1, with TRBD2 identical over 11 bases. The V gene end was trimmed by 4 bases and the J gene end by 4 bases; junction bases not matched to a gene: 10. CDR3 length: 17 residues. Germline loops: CDR1 SGHDT, CDR2 YYEEEE.

Ten or more counts support this clonotype. The CDR3 is CASSWYAGDTEAFF. In DNA, the CDR3 is TGCGCCAGCAGCTGGTATGCGGGGGACACTGAAGCTTTCTTT. This chain joins TRBV5-1 and TRBJ1-1; tentative D call: TRBD1 (5 bases). CDR3 length: 14 amino acids. V dropped 3 bases and J dropped 3 bases, with 12 bases sitting between them. Germline CDR1 and CDR2: SGHRS and YFSETQ.

Ten or more counts support this clonotype. CDR3 in amino acids: CATSRDSLADEQFF. The CDR3 DNA reads TGTGCCACCAGCAGAGATTCGCTAGCAGATGAGCAGTTCTTC. The rearrangement links TRBV15 to TRBJ2-1; D is possibly TRBD2 (5 bases). The germline V and J ends were trimmed by 0 bases and 8 bases, with 11 bases remaining between them. This CDR3 is 14 amino acids long. The germline V gene has CDR1 LNHNV and CDR2 YYDKDF (reference sequence).

This clonotype was detected many times. The chain recombines TRBV9 with TRBJ2-5, with no clear D. The CDR3 length is 15 residues. Germline V gives CDR1 SGDLS, CDR2 YYNGEE. V lost 0 bases to trimming and J lost 1 base, with 10 bases between them. The CDR3 DNA reads as TGTGCCAGCAGCGTAGAGGGTTGGTTCCAAGAGACCCAGTACTTC. Encoded protein: CASSVEGWFQETQYF.

This clonotype was found many times. The chain has TRBV28 and TRBJ1-1, with 9 bases aligning to TRBD1. V was clipped by 7 bases and J by 5 bases; unmatched bases: 5. This CDR3 comprises 13 residues. Germline V gives CDR1 MDHEN, CDR2 SYDVKM. The CDR3 coding sequence is TGTGCCAGCAAAGACAGGGGGAGGACTGAAGCTTTCTTT. It is translated as CASKDRGRTEAFF.

This clonotype was recorded at least ten times. The chain recombines TRBV27 with TRBJ2-1; 7 bases match TRBD2. After removal of 2 bases from V and 7 bases from J, the junction contained 14 bases not matched to a gene. Germline V lookup: CDR1 MNHEY, CDR2 SMNVEV (reference sequence). The CDR3 sequence is 17 residues long. The CDR3 region is CASSLTPGGGARNEQFF. CDR3 coding DNA: TGTGCCAGCAGTTTAACCCCAGGCGGGGGAGCTAGAAATGAGCAGTTCTTC.

In this sample, this clonotype turned up many times. This sequence joins TRBV28 and TRBJ1-6; D may be TRBD1 (5 bases). This CDR3 has 14 residues. Germline V gene data show CDR1 as MDHEN and CDR2 as SYDVKM. Trimming stripped 6 bases from V and 6 bases from J, with 12 bases between. CDR3 sequence: CASSPDSVNSPLHF. The CDR3 nucleotides are TGTGCCAGCAGCCCCGACAGCGTTAATTCACCCCTCCACTTT.

The sample holds many counts of this clonotype. The chain carries TRBV20-1 and TRBJ1-4; 11 nucleotides match TRBD1. CDR1 is DFQATT and CDR2 is SNEGSKA in the germline V gene (reference sequence). The CDR3 loop spans 18 amino acids. V was clipped by 6 bases and J by 8 bases; unmatched bases: 20. The CDR3 here is CSAAAPGQGVSGGEKLFF. The DNA of the CDR3 is TGCAGTGCGGCTGCCCCGGGACAGGGGGTTTCGGGGGGAGAAAAACTGTTTTTT.

This clonotype was counted at least ten times. V and J are TRBV4-3 and TRBJ2-1; perhaps D is TRBD1 or TRBD2 (5 bases each). Germline CDR1 reads LGHNA; CDR2 reads YSLEER. This CDR3 is built from 14 residues. Trimming left V 0 bases short and J 7 bases short, with 10 bases between. The CDR3 DNA reads as TGCGCCAGCAGCCAAGATATGGGGGTAAATGAGCAGTTCTTC. This encodes CASSQDMGVNEQFF.

In its sample, this clonotype was seen many times. This CDR3 reads CASSPRSGSSTDTQYF. CDR3 sequence (DNA): TGCGCCAGCAGCCCGCGAAGCGGGAGTTCGACAGATACGCAGTATTTT. The chain employs TRBV4-3 and TRBJ2-3; 8 nucleotides align to TRBD2. Germline V gene sequence: CDR1 LGHNA, CDR2 YSLEER. The CDR3 contains 16 residues. The ends lost 4 bases at V and 3 bases at J; junction bases unmatched: 9.

This clonotype came up many times. The chain recombines TRBV20-1 with TRBJ2-7, with a weak D call TRBD2 (6 bases). CDR3 length: 13 residues. Deletions cut 6 bases from V and 7 bases from J, with 19 bases between. Germline CDR1 is DFQATT and CDR2 is SNEGSKA (reference sequence). This CDR3 reads CSAQGGGAGEQYF. The CDR3 DNA reads TGCAGTGCCCAGGGAGGCGGGGCCGGTGAGCAGTACTTC.

This clonotype was detected many times. The CDR3 region is CASSLGAGAYEQYF. The CDR3 nucleotides are TGCGCCAGCAGCTTGGGGGCAGGGGCCTACGAGCAGTACTTC. J is TRBJ2-7 and V is TRBV5-1; the D gene is possibly TRBD1 (6 bases). Trimming shortened V by 0 bases and J by 2 bases, and 9 bases separated the two germline ends. From germline, CDR1 is SGHRS and CDR2 YFSETQ. The CDR3 spans 14 residues. Full variable domain (missing parts from reference TRBV5-1 and TRBJ2-7): KAGVTQTPRYLIKTRGQQVTLSCSPISGHRSVSWYQQTPGQGLQFLFEYFSETQRNKGNFPGRFSGRQFSNSRSEMNVSTLELGDSALYLCASSLGAGAYEQYFGPGTRLTVT.

This clonotype was seen repeatedly, ten times or more. The rearrangement joins TRBV5-1 to TRBJ1-5; D is unclear. V lost 0 bases, J lost 2 bases, and 9 bases lay in between. Germline V gives CDR1 SGHRS, CDR2 YFSETQ. The CDR3 contains 15 residues. The CDR3 is CASSLVSGGNQPQHF. The CDR3 DNA follows: TGCGCCAGCAGCTTGGTGTCAGGCGGCAATCAGCCCCAGCATTTT. Based on the CDR3 plus reference TRBV5-1 and TRBJ1-5, the full variable domain is KAGVTQTPRYLIKTRGQQVTLSCSPISGHRSVSWYQQTPGQGLQFLFEYFSETQRNKGNFPGRFSGRQFSNSRSEMNVSTLELGDSALYLCASSLVSGGNQPQHFGDGTRLSIL.

There are many counts of this clonotype. The V call is TRBV20-1, the J call TRBJ2-2, with D tentatively TRBD1 or TRBD2 (5 bases each). Germline V gene lookup returns CDR1 DFQATT and CDR2 SNEGSKA (reference sequence). The CDR3 length is 13 residues. Trimming pared 6 bases from V and 3 bases from J, leaving 11 bases between. Written as DNA, the CDR3 is TGCAGTGCCCCGGGACCCTACACCGGGGAGCTGTTTTTT. It codes for CSAPGPYTGELFF.

This clonotype was seen at least ten times. The chain combines TRBV5-1 with TRBJ2-1; TRBD2 matches at 7 bases. The trim removed 3 bases at V and 3 bases at J, leaving 3 bases unmatched. This CDR3 is built from 14 residues. Per the germline V gene, CDR1 is SGHRS and CDR2 is YFSETQ. CDR3 sequence: CASSWGGFYNEQFF. CDR3 coding DNA: TGCGCCAGCAGCTGGGGGGGGTTCTACAATGAGCAGTTCTTC. Full variable domain (missing parts from reference TRBV5-1 and TRBJ2-1): KAGVTQTPRYLIKTRGQQVTLSCSPISGHRSVSWYQQTPGQGLQFLFEYFSETQRNKGNFPGRFSGRQFSNSRSEMNVSTLELGDSALYLCASSWGGFYNEQFFGPGTRLTVL.

Many counts were recorded for this clonotype. The chain employs TRBV6-8 and TRBJ2-5; TRBD2 matches 10 bases. The germline V gene encodes CDR1 MNHGY and CDR2 SAAAGT. This CDR3 comprises 15 residues. The V and J ends lost 4 bases and 2 bases, in that order; junction bases with no gene match: 4. CDR3 region: CASSSTSGKQETQYF. CDR3 sequence (DNA): TGTGCCAGCAGTTCAACTAGCGGGAAACAAGAGACCCAGTACTTC.

At least ten counts were recorded for this clonotype. The chain uses TRBV5-1 and TRBJ2-3; D not certain. Per germline, CDR1 SGHRS and CDR2 YFSETQ. CDR3 length equals 13 residues. Trimming shortened V by 0 bases and J by 3 bases, and 5 bases separated the two germline ends. CDR3 loop: CASSLDKTDTQYF. The CDR3 coding sequence is TGCGCCAGCAGCTTGGACAAAACAGATACGCAGTATTTT.

This clonotype was seen at least ten times. At one boundary the junction diverges from the germline segment, which might be a read error. The chain uses TRBV25-1 and TRBJ2-1; D perhaps matches TRBD2 (6 bases). The CDR3 is 11 amino acids. The germline CDR1 and CDR2 sequences are MGHDK and SYGVNS. For the CDR3, the DNA is TGTGTCAGCAGTGGAGGGAATGAGCAGTTCTTC. This sequence encodes CVSSGGNEQFF.

In its sample, this clonotype was seen many times. J is TRBJ2-1 and V is TRBV7-9; D not resolved. Germline-derived CDR1 and CDR2 are SEHNR and FQNEAQ (reference sequence). This CDR3 spans 12 amino acids. Trimming removed 7 bases at V and 6 bases at J, with 10 bases between. For the CDR3, the DNA is TGTGCCAGCAACTCCCAAGTCAATGAGCAGTTCTTC. This encodes CASNSQVNEQFF.

This clonotype was seen many times. The J gene is TRBJ2-1, the V gene TRBV20-1, with 10 bases fitting TRBD2. With 5 bases clipped from V and 5 bases from J, the junction kept 3 bases outside the gene matches. CDR1 and CDR2 (germline): DFQATT, SNEGSKA (reference sequence). The length of the CDR3 is 13 residues. CDR3 sequence reads: CSAVGTSDNEQFF. The CDR3 coding sequence is TGCAGTGCTGTAGGGACTAGCGACAATGAGCAGTTCTTC.

This clonotype was recorded many times. This chain joins TRBV20-1 and TRBJ2-7; D remains unclear. This CDR3 is built from 14 residues. Per germline, CDR1 DFQATT and CDR2 SNEGSKA (reference sequence). V was trimmed by 3 bases and J by 2 bases, leaving 14 bases between them. In DNA form, the CDR3 reads TGCAGTGCTAGCCTCCAGAGACCCCCCTACGAGCAGTACTTC. This gives the protein CSASLQRPPYEQYF.

This clonotype was recorded many times. The V call is TRBV5-1, the J call TRBJ2-7; D is perhaps TRBD1 (6 bases). In germline, CDR1 is SGHRS, CDR2 YFSETQ. V lost 4 bases, J lost 0 bases, and 8 bases lay in between. The CDR3 has 13 residues. The CDR3 region is CASSEDSSYEQYF. CDR3 DNA sequence: TGCGCCAGCAGCGAGGACAGCTCCTACGAGCAGTACTTC.

For this clonotype: The junction differs from germline at one of its ends, possibly a read error. V gene TRBV7-9 combines with J gene TRBJ1-5, with unresolved D. CDR1 is SEHNR, CDR2 FQNEAQ, per germline (reference sequence). The CDR3 consists of 13 residues. CDR3: CASSLSSDKTQNF. CDR3 in DNA: TGTGCCAGCAGCTTATCTTCGGATAAGACCCAGAATTTT.